This T cell receptor (beta chain) was captured in a study of T cells after yellow fever vaccination. TCRdb ran MiXCR on the 5' RACE reads and lists one entry per CDR3 protein. The data contain about 210,000 distinct CDR3 sequences, around 6.7% of them singletons. Study-wide results and limits: It was a weaker secondary response, yet one that peaked faster, at day 5 versus 15. Only a small proportion of the clonotypes turned up in both the CD4 and the CD8 compartments, likely arising from convergent recombination.

This clonotype was seen a handful of times. Its antigen is not identified. Germline CDR1 and CDR2: MGHDK and SYGVNS. With 1 base removed from V and 4 bases from J, the gap between germline ends came to 8 bases. The CDR3 runs to 13 residues. The sequence was collected from a man aged 30 to 39 who received the YFV17D yellow fever vaccine. Here the sequenced sample was CD4+ T cells sorted from PBMCs, taken on the day of the yellow fever booster vaccination. The genes are TRBV25-1 and TRBJ2-7, with D unclear. The CDR3 protein is CASSEFLDYEQYF. In nucleotides, the CDR3 is TGTGCCAGCAGTGAATTTCTAGATTACGAGCAGTACTTC.